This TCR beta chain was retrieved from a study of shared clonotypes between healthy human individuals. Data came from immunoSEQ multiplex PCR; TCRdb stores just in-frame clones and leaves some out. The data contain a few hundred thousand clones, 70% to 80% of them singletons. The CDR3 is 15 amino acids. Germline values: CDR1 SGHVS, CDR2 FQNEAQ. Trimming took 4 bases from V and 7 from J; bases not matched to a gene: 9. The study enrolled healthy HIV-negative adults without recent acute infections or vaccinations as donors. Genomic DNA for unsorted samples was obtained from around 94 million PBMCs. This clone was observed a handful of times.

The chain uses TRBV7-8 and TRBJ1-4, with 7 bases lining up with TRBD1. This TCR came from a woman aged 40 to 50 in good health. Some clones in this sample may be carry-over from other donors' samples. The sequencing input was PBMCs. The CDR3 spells CASSSQGYQGEKLFF. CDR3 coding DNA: TGTGCCAGCAGCTCACAGGGGTATCAGGGTGAAAAACTGTTTTTT.